This paragraph covers one T cell receptor beta chain sequence. The data derive from a study of blood T cell repertoires in COVID-19. For the study at large: Samples came from the United States, Italy and Spain, spanning acute and convalescent COVID-19.

Repertoires were generated with immunoSEQ multiplex PCR, while TCRdb's copy carries only in-frame clones and drops some. This sample yields more than 300,000 clones, of which about 88% are seen a single time; about 1.1% belongs to the top ten. The cohort comprised adults aged about 18 to 100 years residing in about two dozen US areas. Clinical history reported by participants formed the basis on which cohorts were assigned. Trimming took 0 bases from V and 3 from J, leaving 14 bases between them. The CDR3 covers 17 residues. In germline, CDR1 is SGHTA, CDR2 FQGTGA. This sequence was found in a young woman who had recovered from COVID-19. Sequencing was done on a sample of PBMCs or T cells enriched from blood (not recorded which). The chain links TRBV7-3 to TRBJ2-2; the D gene is possibly TRBD2 (6 bases). The CDR3 DNA reads TGTGCCAGCAGCTTAACTTCGGGACTGCTGGACACCGGGGAGCTGTTTTTT. Translating it yields CASSLTSGLLDTGELFF. The whole variable domain, filled in from reference TRBV7-3 and TRBJ2-2, reads GAGVSQTPSNKVTEKGKYVELRCDPISGHTALYWYRQSLGQGPEFLIYFQGTGAADDSGLPNDRFFAVRPEGSVSTLKIQRTERGDSAVYLCASSLTSGLLDTGELFFGEGSRLTVL.